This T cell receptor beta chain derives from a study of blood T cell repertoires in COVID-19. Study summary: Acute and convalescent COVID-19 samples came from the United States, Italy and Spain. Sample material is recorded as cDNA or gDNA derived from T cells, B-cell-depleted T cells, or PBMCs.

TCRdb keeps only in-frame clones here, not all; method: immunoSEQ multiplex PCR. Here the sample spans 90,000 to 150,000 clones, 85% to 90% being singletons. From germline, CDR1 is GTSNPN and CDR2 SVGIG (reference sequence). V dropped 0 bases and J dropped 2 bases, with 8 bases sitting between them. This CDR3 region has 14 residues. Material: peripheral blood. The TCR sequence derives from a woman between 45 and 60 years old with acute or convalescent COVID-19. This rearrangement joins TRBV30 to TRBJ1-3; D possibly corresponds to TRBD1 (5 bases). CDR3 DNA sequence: TGTGCCTGGAGTGTACGGGGGGCTGGAAACACCATATATTTT. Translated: CAWSVRGAGNTIYF.